These 11 T cell receptor beta chains were all obtained from the same sample, sequenced in a study of cytotoxic CD8 clonotypes in ibrutinib-treated CLL. Sequencing was performed with immunoSEQ multiplex PCR; in TCRdb, only in-frame clones are kept and a portion is missing. The table records about 200,000 clones, around three quarters of them present only once. The sequences come from PBMCs, collected after 24 months of ibrutinib treatment. These receptors came from a human donor with chronic lymphocytic leukemia.

The V call is TRBV7-6, the J call TRBJ2-2, with TRBD1 matching over 7 bases. Unmatched junction bases numbered 9, after V lost 2 bases and J lost 0 bases. This CDR3 is built from 18 residues. The germline V gene encodes CDR1 SGHVS and CDR2 FNYEAQ. The CDR3, as DNA: TGTGCCAGCAGCTTATTGGACAGGAGACGCGCGAACACCGGGGAGCTGTTTTTT. Translated: CASSLLDRRRANTGELFF.

The V and J genes are TRBV4-2 and TRBJ1-2, with TRBD1 matching over 7 bases. The CDR3 runs 13 residues. Trimming at V came to 4 bases and at J to 7 bases, leaving 6 bases not matched to a gene. Germline V gene lookup returns CDR1 LGHNA and CDR2 YNFKEQ. CDR3 protein: CASSPSTGAGYTF. The CDR3 bases are TGTGCCAGCAGCCCCTCAACAGGGGCTGGCTACACCTTC.

The chain joins TRBV30 to TRBJ1-1; D not resolved. Trimming stripped 0 bases from V and 1 base from J, with 6 bases between. CDR1 is GTSNPN, CDR2 SVGIG, per germline (reference sequence). This CDR3 comprises 13 residues. CDR3 sequence reads: CAWSVLGNTEAFF. CDR3 sequence (DNA): TGTGCCTGGAGTGTACTCGGGAACACTGAAGCTTTCTTT.

The chain has TRBV11-2 and TRBJ2-3, with a possible D match to TRBD1 (6 bases). Germline lookup yields CDR1 SGHAT and CDR2 FQNNGV. The CDR3 spans 15 residues. Trimming shortened V by 5 bases and J by 0 bases, and 12 bases separated the two germline ends. CDR3 protein: CASSNREPSTDTQYF. The CDR3 region has the DNA TGTGCCAGCAGCAACAGGGAGCCTAGCACAGATACGCAGTATTTT.

The chain joins TRBV14 to TRBJ1-2; TRBD1 might be the D (6 bases). Trimming took off 0 bases at V and 8 bases at J, with 25 bases between the two ends. Germline-derived CDR1 and CDR2 are SGHDN and FVKESK. This CDR3 contains 18 residues. In DNA, the CDR3 is TGTGCCAGCAGCCAAGATAGTGTGGTATCACAGGGTGTGAGGGGCTACACCTTC. Its protein product is CASSQDSVVSQGVRGYTF.

The table lists this clone with a few counts. The chain is built from TRBV19 and TRBJ1-2, with 7 bases that match TRBD1. The CDR3 spans 15 residues. V dropped 6 bases and J dropped 2; count of bases not matched to a gene: 9. The germline V gene encodes CDR1 LNHDA and CDR2 SQIVND (reference sequence). Written as DNA, the CDR3 is TGTGCCAGTAGCAAAGACAGGGTCTACAACTATGGCTACACCTTC. Translated, it gives CASSKDRVYNYGYTF.

This chain connects TRBV6-1 to TRBJ2-7; 7 nucleotides match TRBD1. The CDR3 spans 15 residues. Trimming took 4 bases from V and 1 from J; bases not matched to a gene: 7. Germline V CDR1 and CDR2: MNHNS, SASEGT. The CDR3 sequence is CASSVTRDRSYEQYF. The CDR3 DNA is TGTGCCAGCAGTGTGACAAGGGACAGATCCTACGAGCAGTACTTC.

The chain employs TRBV2 and TRBJ1-5; tentatively, D is TRBD1 (6 bases). The CDR3 length is 13 residues. Germline lookup yields CDR1 SNHLY and CDR2 FYNNEI. Trimming stripped 9 bases from V and 2 bases from J, with 11 bases between. The CDR3 nucleotides are TGTGCCAGTGCGGACAGTGGCAATCAGCCCCAGCATTTT. Its translation: CASADSGNQPQHF.

The rearrangement links TRBV19 to TRBJ1-4; 7 positions match TRBD1. This CDR3 spans 15 amino acids. The germline CDR1 and CDR2 sequences are LNHDA and SQIVND (reference sequence). V gave up 6 bases and J gave up 7 bases; unmatched junction bases: 11. CDR3 loop: CASSRDRAIGEKLFF. CDR3 coding DNA: TGTGCCAGTAGCCGTGACAGGGCAATTGGTGAAAAACTGTTTTTT.

V is TRBV5-1 and J is TRBJ1-1; D gene uncertain. This CDR3 is built from 16 residues. V lost 0 bases, J lost 2 bases, and 14 bases lay in between. Germline CDR1 and CDR2: SGHRS and YFSETQ. This CDR3 reads CASSLGAGYSNTEAFF. The CDR3 nucleotides read TGCGCCAGCAGCTTGGGGGCTGGTTACAGTAACACTGAAGCTTTCTTT. The complete variable domain, with remaining parts taken from reference TRBV5-1 and TRBJ1-1, reads KAGVTQTPRYLIKTRGQQVTLSCSPISGHRSVSWYQQTPGQGLQFLFEYFSETQRNKGNFPGRFSGRQFSNSRSEMNVSTLELGDSALYLCASSLGAGYSNTEAFFGQGTRLTVV.

This chain connects TRBV4-3 to TRBJ2-1; 7 positions agree with TRBD2. The CDR3 loop spans 16 amino acids. Germline CDR1 LGHNA, CDR2 YSLEER. Trimming took 1 base from V and 5 from J; bases not matched to a gene: 8. The CDR3 spells CASSQVRASGHNEQFF. The CDR3 DNA reads TGCGCCAGCAGCCAAGTCCGCGCTAGCGGACACAATGAGCAGTTCTTC.